The present entry profiles one T cell receptor beta chain with its context. The target antigen is unknown. TCRdb redid the calling of the reads with MiXCR, one entry per CDR3 protein. The sample has about 740,000 distinct CDR3 sequences, roughly a third seen once. This entry comes from a study of T cell repertoires in cytomegalovirus infection. Study information: Public TCR beta signatures provided an indication of both CMV infection and a matching HLA type. Study outcomes and limitations: Clonotypes of TCR beta that were HLA-C-restricted and CMV-specific dominated the ex vivo response.

Germline CDR1 is SGHVS and CDR2 is FQNEAQ. The V and J ends lost 4 bases and 3 bases respectively, with 15 bases between them. CDR3 size: 15 residues. Material for sequencing was PBMCs. This sequence was found in a human donor in good health (CMV status not recorded). Some clones in this sample may be carry-over from other donors' samples. This chain uses TRBV7-8 with TRBJ1-1; D possibly corresponds to TRBD1 (5 bases). The CDR3: CASSSKRQTHTEAFF. In DNA form, the CDR3 reads TGTGCCAGCAGCTCAAAAAGACAGACACACACTGAAGCTTTCTTT. Using reference TRBV7-8 and TRBJ1-1 for the parts outside the CDR3, the full variable domain is GAGVSQSPRYKVAKRGQDVALRCDPISGHVSLFWYQQALGQGPEFLTYFQNEAQLDKSGLPSDRFFAERPEGSVSTLKIQRTQQEDSAVYLCASSSKRQTHTEAFFGQGTRLTVV.